This TCR beta chain was observed in a study of T cells in Graves' hyperthyroidism and ophthalmopathy. Deletions cut 5 bases from V and 8 bases from J, with 12 bases between. This CDR3 is 13 amino acids long. From germline, CDR1 is MNHEY and CDR2 SMNVEV (reference sequence). Diagnosis relied on clinical symptoms, serum thyroxine and TRAb, thyroid ultrasound and orbital computed tomography. RNA transcripts were the template for amplifying TCR beta CDR3 regions. The study used the HTBI primer set for a first-round RT-PCR of the TCR CDR3. Via MiXCR, TCRdb re-called the multiplex PCR reads, giving one row per CDR3 protein. Among 750,000 to 900,000 distinct CDR3 sequences, about 38% were seen once, and the ten largest hold over 8%.

The source is a man younger than 35 with Graves' hyperthyroidism. The chain employs TRBV27 and TRBJ1-4; possibly TRBD1 for D (5 bases). Sequenced input: blood. CDR3 sequence: CASSARAREKLFF. CDR3 coding DNA: TGTGCCAGCAGTGCCAGGGCACGAGAAAAACTGTTTTTT.